This T cell receptor beta chain was sequenced for a study of Graves' ophthalmopathy and Graves' hyperthyroidism. Study results and limitations: Blood also carried most expanded thyroid clonotypes exceeding 0.001 frequency.

The CDR3 is 18 residues long. CDR1 is SNHLY and CDR2 is FYNNEI in the germline V gene. Between the trimmed V and J ends, which lost 4 bases and 0 bases, there was a span of 20 bases. As regards this clonotype: Its cognate antigen is unknown.

Diagnoses were established from clinical symptoms, serum thyroxine, TRAb, thyroid ultrasound and orbital computed tomography. The authors amplified TCR beta CDR3 regions from RNA transcripts. HTBI primers were employed in first-round RT-PCR, then a second-round multiplex PCR followed. One entry per CDR3 protein results from TCRdb running MiXCR on the multiplex PCR reads. The profile shows over a million distinct CDR3 sequences, 36% of them singletons. The chain is built from TRBV2 and TRBJ2-3, with D possibly being TRBD1 or TRBD2 (6 bases each). The receptor comes from an adult man with Graves' hyperthyroidism. The sequencing input was peripheral blood or thyroid tissue (not recorded which). As DNA, the CDR3 is TGTGCCAGCAGTGCGCCGCGTAACAGGGACTCTAGCACAGATACGCAGTATTTT. This encodes CASSAPRNRDSSTDTQYF.